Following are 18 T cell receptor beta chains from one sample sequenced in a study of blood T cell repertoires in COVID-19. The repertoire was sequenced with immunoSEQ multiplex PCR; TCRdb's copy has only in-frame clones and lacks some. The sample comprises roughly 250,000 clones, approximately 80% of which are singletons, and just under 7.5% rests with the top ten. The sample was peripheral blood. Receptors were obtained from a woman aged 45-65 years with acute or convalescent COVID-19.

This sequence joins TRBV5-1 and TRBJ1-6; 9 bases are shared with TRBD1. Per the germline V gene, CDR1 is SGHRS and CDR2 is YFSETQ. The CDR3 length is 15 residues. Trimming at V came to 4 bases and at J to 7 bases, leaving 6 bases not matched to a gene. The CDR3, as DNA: TGCGCCAGCAGCACACGACAGGGGGGCAATTCACCCCTCCACTTT. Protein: CASSTRQGGNSPLHF.

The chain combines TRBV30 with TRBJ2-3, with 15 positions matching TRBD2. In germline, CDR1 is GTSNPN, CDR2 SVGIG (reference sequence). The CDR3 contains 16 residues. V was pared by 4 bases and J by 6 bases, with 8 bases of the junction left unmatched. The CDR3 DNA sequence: TGTGCCTGGAACCTAGGGACTAGCGGGGGGCCGGATACGCAGTATTTT. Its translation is CAWNLGTSGGPDTQYF.

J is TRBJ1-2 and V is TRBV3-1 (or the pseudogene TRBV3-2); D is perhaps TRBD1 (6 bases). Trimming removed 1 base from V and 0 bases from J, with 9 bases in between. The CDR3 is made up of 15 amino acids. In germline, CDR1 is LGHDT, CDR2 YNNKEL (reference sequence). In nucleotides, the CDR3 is TGTGCCAGCAGCCAAGGGACAGAATCTAACTATGGCTACACCTTC. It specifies CASSQGTESNYGYTF.

CDR3 sequence: CSVEPQGTKKLFF. The CDR3 DNA reads TGCAGCGTTGAACCCCAGGGGACGAAAAAACTGTTTTTT. The rearrangement links TRBV29-1 to TRBJ1-4, with D perhaps matching TRBD1 (6 bases). V was shortened by 2 bases and J by 9 bases, with 13 bases between the two germline ends. Germline CDR1 and CDR2: SQVTM and ANQGSEA. The CDR3 is 13 residues long.

The CDR3 DNA reads as TGTGCCAGCAGCCCCGGGACAGGGGTCAGCGGGGAGCTGTTTTTT. Its protein product is CASSPGTGVSGELFF. This chain connects TRBV5-5 to TRBJ2-2; 10 nucleotides agree with TRBD1. V was pared by 4 bases and J by 7 bases, with 7 bases of the junction left unmatched. CDR1 is SGHKS and CDR2 is YYEKEE in the germline V gene (reference sequence). The CDR3 sequence is 15 residues long.

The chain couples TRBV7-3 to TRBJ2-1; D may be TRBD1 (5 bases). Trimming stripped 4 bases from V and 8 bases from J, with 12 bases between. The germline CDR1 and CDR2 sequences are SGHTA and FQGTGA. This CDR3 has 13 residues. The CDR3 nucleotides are TGTGCCAGCAGCTGGGGCAAGTGGGATGAGCAGTTCTTC. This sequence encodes CASSWGKWDEQFF.

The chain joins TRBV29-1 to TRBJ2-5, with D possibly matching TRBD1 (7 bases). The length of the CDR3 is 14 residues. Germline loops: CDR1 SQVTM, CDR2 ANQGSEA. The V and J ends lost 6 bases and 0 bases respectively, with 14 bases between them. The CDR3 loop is CSVRTGLNQETQYF. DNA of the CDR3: TGCAGCGTGAGGACAGGACTAAACCAAGAGACCCAGTACTTC.

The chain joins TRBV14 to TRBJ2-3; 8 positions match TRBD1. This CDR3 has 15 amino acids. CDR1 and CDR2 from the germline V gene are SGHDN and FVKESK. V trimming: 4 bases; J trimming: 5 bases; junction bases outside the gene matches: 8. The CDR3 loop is CASSLLTGVGDTQYF. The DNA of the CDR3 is TGTGCCAGCAGCCTTCTGACAGGGGTAGGAGATACGCAGTATTTT.

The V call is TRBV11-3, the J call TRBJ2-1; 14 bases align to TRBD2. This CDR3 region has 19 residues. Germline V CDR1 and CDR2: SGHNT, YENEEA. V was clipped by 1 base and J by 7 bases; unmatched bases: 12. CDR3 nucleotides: TGTGCCAGCAGCTTAGGAGGGTACGGGACTAGCGGGAGTTATAATGAGCAGTTCTTC. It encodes CASSLGGYGTSGSYNEQFF.

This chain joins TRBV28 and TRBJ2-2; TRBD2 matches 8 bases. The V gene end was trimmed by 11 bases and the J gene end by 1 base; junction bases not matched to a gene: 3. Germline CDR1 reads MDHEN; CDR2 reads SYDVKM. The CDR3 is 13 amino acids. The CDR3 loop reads CAHREGNTGELFF. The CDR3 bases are TGTGCCCACCGGGAGGGGAACACCGGGGAGCTGTTTTTT.

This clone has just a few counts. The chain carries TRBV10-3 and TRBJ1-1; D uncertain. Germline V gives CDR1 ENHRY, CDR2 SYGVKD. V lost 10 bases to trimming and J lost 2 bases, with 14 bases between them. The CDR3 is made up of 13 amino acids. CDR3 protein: CATSPDINTEAFF. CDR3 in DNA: TGTGCCACATCCCCAGATATTAACACTGAAGCTTTCTTT.

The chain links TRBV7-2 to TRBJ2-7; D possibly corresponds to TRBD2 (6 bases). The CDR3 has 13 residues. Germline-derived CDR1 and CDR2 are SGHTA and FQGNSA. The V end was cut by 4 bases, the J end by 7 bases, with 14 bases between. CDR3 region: CASSYLGGGEQYF. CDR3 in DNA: TGTGCCAGCAGCTACTTGGGGGGTGGGGAGCAGTACTTC.

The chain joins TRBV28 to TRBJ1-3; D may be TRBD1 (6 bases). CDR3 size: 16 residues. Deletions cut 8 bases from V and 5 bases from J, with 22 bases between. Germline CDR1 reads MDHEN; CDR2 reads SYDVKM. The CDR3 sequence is CASSGHYAGARNTIYF. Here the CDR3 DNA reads TGTGCCAGCTCGGGGCATTACGCGGGGGCCCGAAACACCATATATTTT.

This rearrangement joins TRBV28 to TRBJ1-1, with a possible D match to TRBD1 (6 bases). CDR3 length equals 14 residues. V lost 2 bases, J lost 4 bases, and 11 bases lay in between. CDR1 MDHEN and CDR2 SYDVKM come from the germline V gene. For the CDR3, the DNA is TGTGCCAGCAGTTTACAGGGGTACGGCACTGAAGCTTTCTTT. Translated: CASSLQGYGTEAFF.

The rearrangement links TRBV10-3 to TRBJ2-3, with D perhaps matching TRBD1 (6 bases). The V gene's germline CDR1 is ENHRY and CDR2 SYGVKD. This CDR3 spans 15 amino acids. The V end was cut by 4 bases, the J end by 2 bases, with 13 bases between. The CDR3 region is CAISVGGSHTDTQYF. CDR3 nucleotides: TGTGCCATCAGTGTAGGGGGTAGCCACACAGATACGCAGTATTTT.

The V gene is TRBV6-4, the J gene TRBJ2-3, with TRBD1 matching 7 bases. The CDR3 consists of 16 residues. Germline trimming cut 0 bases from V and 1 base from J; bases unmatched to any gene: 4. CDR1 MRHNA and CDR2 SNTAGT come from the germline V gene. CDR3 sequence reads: CASSDSKGGGTDTQYF. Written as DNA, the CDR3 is TGTGCCAGCAGTGACTCGAAAGGGGGCGGCACAGATACGCAGTATTTT.

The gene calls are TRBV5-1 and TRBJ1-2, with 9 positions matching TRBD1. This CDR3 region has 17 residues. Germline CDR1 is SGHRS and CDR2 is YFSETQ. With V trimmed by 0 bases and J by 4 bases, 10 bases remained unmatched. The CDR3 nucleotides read TGCGCCAGCAGCTTGGAGGGACAGGGACCCTCGGGCTATGGCTACACCTTC. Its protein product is CASSLEGQGPSGYGYTF.

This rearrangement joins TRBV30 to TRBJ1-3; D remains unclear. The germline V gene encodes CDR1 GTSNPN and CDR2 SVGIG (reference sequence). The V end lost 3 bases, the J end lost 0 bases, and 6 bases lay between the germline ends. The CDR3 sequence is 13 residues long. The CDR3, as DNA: TGTGCCTGGAGCGACAACTCTGGAAACACCATATATTTT. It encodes CAWSDNSGNTIYF.